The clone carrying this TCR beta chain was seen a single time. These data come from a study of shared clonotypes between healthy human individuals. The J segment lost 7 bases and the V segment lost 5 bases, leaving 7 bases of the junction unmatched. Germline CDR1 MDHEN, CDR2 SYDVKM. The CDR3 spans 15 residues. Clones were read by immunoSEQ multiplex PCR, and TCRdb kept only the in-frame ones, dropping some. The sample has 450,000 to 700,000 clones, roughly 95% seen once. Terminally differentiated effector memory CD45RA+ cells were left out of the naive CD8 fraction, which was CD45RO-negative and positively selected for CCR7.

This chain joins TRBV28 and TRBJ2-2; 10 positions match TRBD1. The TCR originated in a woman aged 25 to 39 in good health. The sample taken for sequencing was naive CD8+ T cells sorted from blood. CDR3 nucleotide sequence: TGTGCCAGCAGTACCAGGACAGGGGGTGGCGGGGAGCTGTTTTTT. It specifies CASSTRTGGGGELFF.